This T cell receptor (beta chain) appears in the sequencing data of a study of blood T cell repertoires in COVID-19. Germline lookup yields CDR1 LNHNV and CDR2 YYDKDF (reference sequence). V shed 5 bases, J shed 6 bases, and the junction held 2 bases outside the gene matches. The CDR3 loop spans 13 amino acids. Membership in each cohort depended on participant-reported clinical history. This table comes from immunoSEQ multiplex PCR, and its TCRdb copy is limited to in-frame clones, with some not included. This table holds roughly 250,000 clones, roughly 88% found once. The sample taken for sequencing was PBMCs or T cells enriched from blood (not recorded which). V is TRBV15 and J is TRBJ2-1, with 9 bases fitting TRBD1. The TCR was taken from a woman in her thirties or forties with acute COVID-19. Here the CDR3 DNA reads TGTGCCACCAGCTCGGACAGGGGCAATGAGCAGTTCTTC. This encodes CATSSDRGNEQFF. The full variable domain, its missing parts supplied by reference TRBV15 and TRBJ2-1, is DAMVIQNPRYQVTQFGKPVTLSCSQTLNHNVMYWYQQKSSQAPKLLFHYYDKDFNNEADTPDNFQSRRPNTSFCFLDIRSPGLGDTAMYLCATSSDRGNEQFFGPGTRLTVL.